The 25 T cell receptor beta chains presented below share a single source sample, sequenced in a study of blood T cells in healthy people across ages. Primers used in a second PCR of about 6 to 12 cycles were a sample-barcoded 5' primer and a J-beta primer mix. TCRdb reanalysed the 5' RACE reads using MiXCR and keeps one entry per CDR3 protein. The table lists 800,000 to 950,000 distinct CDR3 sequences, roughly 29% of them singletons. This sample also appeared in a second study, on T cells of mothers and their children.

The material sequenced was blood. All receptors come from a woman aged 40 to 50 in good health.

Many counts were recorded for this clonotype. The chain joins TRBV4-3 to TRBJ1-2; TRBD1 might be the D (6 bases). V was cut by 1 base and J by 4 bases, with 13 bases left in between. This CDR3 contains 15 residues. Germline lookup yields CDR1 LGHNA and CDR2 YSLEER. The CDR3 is CASSQAGGGGYGYTF. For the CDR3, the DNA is TGCGCCAGCAGCCAAGCGGGAGGGGGTGGCTATGGCTACACCTTC.

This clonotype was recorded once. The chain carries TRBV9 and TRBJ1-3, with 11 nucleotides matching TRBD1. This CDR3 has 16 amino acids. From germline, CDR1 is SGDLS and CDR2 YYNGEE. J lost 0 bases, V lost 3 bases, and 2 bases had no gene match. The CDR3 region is CASSGGTGGSGNTIYF. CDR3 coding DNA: TGTGCCAGCAGCGGCGGGACAGGGGGCTCTGGAAACACCATATATTTT.

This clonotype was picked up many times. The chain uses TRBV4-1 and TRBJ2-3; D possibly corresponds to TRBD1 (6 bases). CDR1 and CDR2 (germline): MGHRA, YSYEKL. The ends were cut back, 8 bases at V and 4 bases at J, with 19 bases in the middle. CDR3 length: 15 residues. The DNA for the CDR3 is TGCGCCAGCGGCGGTAATCAGGGGATCTCAGATACGCAGTATTTT. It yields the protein CASGGNQGISDTQYF.

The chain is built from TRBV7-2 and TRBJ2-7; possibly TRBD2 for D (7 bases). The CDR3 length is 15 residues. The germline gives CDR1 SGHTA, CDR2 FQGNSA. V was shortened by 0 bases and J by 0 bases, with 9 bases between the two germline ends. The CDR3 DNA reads TGTGCCAGCAGCTTAGCTCGGGGGGCCTCCTACGAGCAGTACTTC. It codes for CASSLARGASYEQYF.

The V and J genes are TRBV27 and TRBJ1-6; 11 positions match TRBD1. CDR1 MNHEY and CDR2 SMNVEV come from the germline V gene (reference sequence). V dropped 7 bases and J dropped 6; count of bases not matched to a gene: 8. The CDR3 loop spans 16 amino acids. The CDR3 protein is CASKGQGGFGNSPLHF. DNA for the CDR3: TGTGCCAGCAAGGGACAGGGGGGGTTTGGTAATTCACCCCTCCACTTT.

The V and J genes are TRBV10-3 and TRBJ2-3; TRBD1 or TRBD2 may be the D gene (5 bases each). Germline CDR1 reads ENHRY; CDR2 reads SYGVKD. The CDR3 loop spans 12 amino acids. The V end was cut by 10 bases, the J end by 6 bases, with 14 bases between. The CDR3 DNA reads TGTGCCACCACCCTCGAGGGGGATACGCAGTATTTT. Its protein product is CATTLEGDTQYF.

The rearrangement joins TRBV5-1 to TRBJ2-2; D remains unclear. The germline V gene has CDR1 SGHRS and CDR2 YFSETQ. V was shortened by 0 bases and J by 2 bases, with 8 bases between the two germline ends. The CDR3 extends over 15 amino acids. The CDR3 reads CASSLEAENTGELFF. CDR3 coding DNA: TGCGCCAGCAGCTTGGAGGCAGAAAACACCGGGGAGCTGTTTTTT.

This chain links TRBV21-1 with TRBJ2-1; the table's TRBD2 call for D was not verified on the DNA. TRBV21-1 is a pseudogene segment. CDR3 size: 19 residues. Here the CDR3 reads CASSKALVSGGDSYNEQFF. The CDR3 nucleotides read TGTGCCAGCAGCAAAGCGCTCGTTAGCGGGGGGGATTCCTACAATGAGCAGTTCTTC.

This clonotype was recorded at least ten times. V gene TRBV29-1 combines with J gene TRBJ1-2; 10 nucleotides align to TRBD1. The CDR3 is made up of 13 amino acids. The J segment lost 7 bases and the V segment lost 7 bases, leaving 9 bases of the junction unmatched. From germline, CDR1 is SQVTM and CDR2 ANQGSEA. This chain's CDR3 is CSAPGQGGSGYTF. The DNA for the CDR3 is TGCAGCGCTCCAGGACAGGGGGGTAGTGGCTACACCTTC.

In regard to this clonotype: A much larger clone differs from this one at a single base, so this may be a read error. CDR3 loop: CASSPLGVGYTF. The DNA for the CDR3 is TGTGCCAGCAGCCCACTCGGGGTCGGCTACACCTTC. V is TRBV14 and J is TRBJ1-2, with D hard to call. The CDR3 is made up of 12 amino acids. The germline V gene has CDR1 SGHDN and CDR2 FVKESK. Trimming cost V 4 bases and J 8 bases, with 11 bases left between them.

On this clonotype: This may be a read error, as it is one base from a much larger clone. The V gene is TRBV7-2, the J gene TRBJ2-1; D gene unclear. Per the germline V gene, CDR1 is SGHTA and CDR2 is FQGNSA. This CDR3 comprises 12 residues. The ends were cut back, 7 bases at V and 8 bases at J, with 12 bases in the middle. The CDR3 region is CASNYLDYEQFF. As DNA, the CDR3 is TGTGCCAGCAACTATCTAGACTATGAGCAGTTCTTC.

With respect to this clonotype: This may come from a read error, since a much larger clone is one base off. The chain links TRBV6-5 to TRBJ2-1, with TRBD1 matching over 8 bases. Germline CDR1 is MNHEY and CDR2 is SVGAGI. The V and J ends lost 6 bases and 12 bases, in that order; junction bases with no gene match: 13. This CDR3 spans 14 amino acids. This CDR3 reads CASRDDRGPYGQFF. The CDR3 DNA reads TGTGCCAGCAGGGACGACAGGGGTCCTTATGGGCAGTTCTTC.

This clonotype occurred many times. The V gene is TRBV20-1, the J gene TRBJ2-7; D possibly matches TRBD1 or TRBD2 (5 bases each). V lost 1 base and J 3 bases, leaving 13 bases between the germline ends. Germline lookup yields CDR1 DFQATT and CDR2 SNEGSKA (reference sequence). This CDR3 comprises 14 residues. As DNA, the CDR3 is TGCAGTGCTAGAGTAGGGCAGGGAGTCTACGAGCAGTACTTC. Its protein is CSARVGQGVYEQYF.

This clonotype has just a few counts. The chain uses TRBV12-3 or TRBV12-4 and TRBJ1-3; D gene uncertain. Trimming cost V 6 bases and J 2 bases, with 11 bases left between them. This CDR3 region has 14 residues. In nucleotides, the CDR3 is TGTGCCAGCAGCCAAGCGGGGACTGGAAACACCATATATTTT. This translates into CASSQAGTGNTIYF.

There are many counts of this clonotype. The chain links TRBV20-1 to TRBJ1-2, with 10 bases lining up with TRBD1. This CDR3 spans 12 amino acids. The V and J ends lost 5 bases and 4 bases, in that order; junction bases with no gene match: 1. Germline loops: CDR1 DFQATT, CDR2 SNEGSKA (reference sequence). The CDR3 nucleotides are TGCAGTGCTGGACAGGGGGTCTATGGCTACACCTTC. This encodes CSAGQGVYGYTF.

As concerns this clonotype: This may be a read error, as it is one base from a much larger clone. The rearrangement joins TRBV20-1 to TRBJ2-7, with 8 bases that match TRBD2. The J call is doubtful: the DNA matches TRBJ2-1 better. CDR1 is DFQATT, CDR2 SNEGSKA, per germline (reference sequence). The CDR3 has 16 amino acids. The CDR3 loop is CSARDSSGLSSYEQFF. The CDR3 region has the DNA TGCAGTGCTAGAGATTCTAGCGGGTTAAGCTCCTACGAGCAGTTCTTC.

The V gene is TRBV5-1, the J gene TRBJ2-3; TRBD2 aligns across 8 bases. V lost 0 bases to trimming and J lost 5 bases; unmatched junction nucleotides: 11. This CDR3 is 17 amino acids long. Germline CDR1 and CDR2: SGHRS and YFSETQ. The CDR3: CASSLAIGGARGDTQYF. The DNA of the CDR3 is TGCGCCAGCAGCTTGGCTATCGGGGGGGCCCGGGGAGATACGCAGTATTTT.

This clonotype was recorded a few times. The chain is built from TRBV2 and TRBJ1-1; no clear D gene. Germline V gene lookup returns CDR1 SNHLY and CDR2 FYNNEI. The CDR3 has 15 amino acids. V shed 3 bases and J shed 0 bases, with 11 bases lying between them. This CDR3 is CASSELGQMNTEAFF. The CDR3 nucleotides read TGTGCCAGCAGTGAGCTCGGGCAGATGAACACTGAAGCTTTCTTT.

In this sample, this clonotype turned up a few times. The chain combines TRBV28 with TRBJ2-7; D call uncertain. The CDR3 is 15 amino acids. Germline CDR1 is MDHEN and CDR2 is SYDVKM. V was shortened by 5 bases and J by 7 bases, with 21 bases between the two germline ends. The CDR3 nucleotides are TGTGCCAGCAGTGCTACAGCTCCCACAACCTGGGAGCAGTACTTC. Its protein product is CASSATAPTTWEQYF.

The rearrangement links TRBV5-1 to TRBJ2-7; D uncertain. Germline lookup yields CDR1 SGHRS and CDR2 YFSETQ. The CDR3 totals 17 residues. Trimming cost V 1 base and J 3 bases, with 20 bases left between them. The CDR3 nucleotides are TGCGCCAGCAGCTTGCATGTCGAAGCCCAGGACCTCTACGAGCAGTACTTC. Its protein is CASSLHVEAQDLYEQYF.

Here the CDR3 reads CASSLQTGGLNTEAFF. CDR3 nucleotides: TGTGCCAGCAGCTTACAAACAGGGGGCCTGAACACTGAAGCTTTCTTT. This chain uses TRBV7-2 with TRBJ1-1, with 9 positions matching TRBD1. The trim removed 2 bases at V and 0 bases at J, leaving 4 bases unmatched. From germline, CDR1 is SGHTA and CDR2 FQGNSA. The CDR3 contains 16 residues.

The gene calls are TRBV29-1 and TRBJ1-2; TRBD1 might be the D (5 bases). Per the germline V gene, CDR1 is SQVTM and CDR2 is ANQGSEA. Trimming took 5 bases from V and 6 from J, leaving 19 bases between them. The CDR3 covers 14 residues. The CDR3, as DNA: TGCAGCGTTAATGTAGGGTCAGGGAAAAATGGCTACACCTTC. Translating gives CSVNVGSGKNGYTF. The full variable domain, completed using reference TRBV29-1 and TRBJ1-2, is SAVISQKPSRDICQRGTSLTIQCQVDSQVTMMFWYRQQPGQSLTLIATANQGSEATYESGFVIDKFPISRPNLTFSTLTVSNMSPEDSSIYLCSVNVGSGKNGYTFGSGTRLTVV.

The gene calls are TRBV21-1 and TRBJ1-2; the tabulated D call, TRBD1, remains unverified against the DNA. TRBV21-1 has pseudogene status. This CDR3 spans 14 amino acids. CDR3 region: CASSVRQANYGYTF. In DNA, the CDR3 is TGTGCCAGCAGCGTTCGACAGGCTAACTATGGCTACACCTTC.

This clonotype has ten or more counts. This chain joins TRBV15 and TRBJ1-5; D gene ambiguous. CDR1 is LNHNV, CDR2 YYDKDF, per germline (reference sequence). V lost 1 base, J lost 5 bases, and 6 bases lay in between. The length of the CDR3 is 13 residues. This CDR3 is CATSRGLYQPQHF. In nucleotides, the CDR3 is TGTGCCACCAGCAGAGGACTATATCAGCCCCAGCATTTT.

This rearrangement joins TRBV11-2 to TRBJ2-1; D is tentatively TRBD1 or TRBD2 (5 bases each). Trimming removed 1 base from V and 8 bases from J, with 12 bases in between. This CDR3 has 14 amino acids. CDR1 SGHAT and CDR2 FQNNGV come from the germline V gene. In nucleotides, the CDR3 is TGTGCCAGCAGCTTAGGGAACGGGGCCGATGAGCAGTTCTTC. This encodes CASSLGNGADEQFF.